The rows below give T cell receptor beta chains drawn from one sample of a study of blood T cell repertoires in COVID-19. The table came from immunoSEQ multiplex PCR; TCRdb's copy has only in-frame clones and leaves some out. The profile covers approximately 57,000 clones, with more than 70% appearing a single time and around 4.5% taken by the ten largest. The sequencing sample was made of peripheral blood. The receptors here all came from a man aged 40-49 years with active COVID-19. Each CDR3 is given with its conserved first and last residue. The D gene is left open where the match is weak. The size field is filled for only some rows; it gives once, few, many or a size class.

v_gene: TRBV29-1; d_gene: TRBD2; abundance: -; j_gene: TRBJ2-7; CDR3aa: CSGGGGAYEQYF; CDR3nt: TGCAGCGGTGGGGGGGGTGCCTACGAGCAGTACTTC
v_gene: TRBV10-1; d_gene: TRBD2; abundance: -; j_gene: TRBJ2-3; CDR3aa: CASSSGRALDTQYF; CDR3nt: TGCGCCAGCAGTAGCGGGAGGGCCCTAGATACGCAGTATTTT
v_gene: TRBV5-1; d_gene: -; abundance: -; j_gene: TRBJ2-5; CDR3aa: CASSPSQREETQYF; CDR3nt: TGCGCCAGCAGCCCATCGCAGAGGGAAGAGACCCAGTACTTC
v_gene: TRBV7-3; d_gene: TRBD2; abundance: once; j_gene: TRBJ2-2; CDR3aa: CASSSTSGRAAVGELFF; CDR3nt: TGTGCCAGCAGCTCGACTAGCGGGAGGGCCGCTGTCGGGGAGCTGTTTTTT
v_gene: TRBV11-2; d_gene: -; abundance: once; j_gene: TRBJ2-7; CDR3aa: CASGGGGYEQYF; CDR3nt: TGTGCCAGCGGAGGGGGGGGCTACGAGCAGTACTTC
v_gene: TRBV5-1; d_gene: -; abundance: -; j_gene: TRBJ1-5; CDR3aa: CASSPEPGLGPQHF; CDR3nt: TGCGCCAGCAGCCCCGAACCAGGGTTGGGGCCCCAGCATTTT
v_gene: TRBV11-2; d_gene: TRBD2; abundance: -; j_gene: TRBJ2-3; CDR3aa: CASSFTASGRGADTQYF; CDR3nt: TGTGCCAGCAGCTTTACTGCTAGCGGGAGGGGTGCAGATACGCAGTATTTT
v_gene: TRBV29-1; d_gene: TRBD1; abundance: -; j_gene: TRBJ2-2; CDR3aa: CSVGGQANTGELFF; CDR3nt: TGCAGCGTTGGAGGACAGGCGAACACCGGGGAGCTGTTTTTT
v_gene: TRBV3-1/TRBV3-2; d_gene: -; abundance: -; j_gene: TRBJ1-2; CDR3aa: CASSQGAGRNYGYTF; CDR3nt: TGTGCCAGCAGCCAAGGGGCAGGGCGGAACTATGGCTACACCTTC
v_gene: TRBV3-1/TRBV3-2; d_gene: TRBD2; abundance: -; j_gene: TRBJ2-7; CDR3aa: CASSQTSGRMSYEQYF; CDR3nt: TGTGCCAGCAGTCAGACTAGCGGGAGGATGTCCTACGAGCAGTACTTC
v_gene: TRBV5-5; d_gene: -; abundance: few; j_gene: TRBJ1-2; CDR3aa: CASSLGTAIYGYTF; CDR3nt: TGTGCCAGCAGCTTGGGAACAGCTATTTATGGCTACACCTTC
v_gene: TRBV4-1; d_gene: TRBD1; abundance: -; j_gene: TRBJ1-4; CDR3aa: CASSQEIAGGSNEKLFF; CDR3nt: TGCGCCAGCAGCCAAGAAATTGCAGGGGGTTCTAATGAAAAACTGTTTTTT
v_gene: TRBV9; d_gene: TRBD2; abundance: -; j_gene: TRBJ2-3; CDR3aa: CASTHSRTAGDSDTQYF; CDR3nt: TGTGCCAGCACCCACTCGAGGACAGCGGGAGATTCGGATACGCAGTATTTT
v_gene: TRBV4-1; d_gene: -; abundance: -; j_gene: TRBJ1-5; CDR3aa: CASSPTGPEGRPYQPQHF; CDR3nt: TGCGCCAGCAGCCCGACTGGTCCGGAAGGGAGGCCCTATCAGCCCCAGCATTTT
v_gene: TRBV24-1; d_gene: -; abundance: -; j_gene: TRBJ2-2; CDR3aa: CATSGASQAGELFF; CDR3nt: TGTGCCACCAGTGGGGCCAGCCAGGCCGGGGAGCTGTTTTTT
v_gene: TRBV5-4; d_gene: TRBD1; abundance: -; j_gene: TRBJ1-1; CDR3aa: CASSLPTGTTEAFF; CDR3nt: TGTGCCAGCAGCTTGCCGACAGGGACGACTGAAGCTTTCTTT
v_gene: TRBV6-5; d_gene: -; abundance: -; j_gene: TRBJ2-7; CDR3aa: CASRGLYEQYF; CDR3nt: TGTGCCAGCAGAGGACTGTACGAGCAGTACTTC
v_gene: TRBV7-9; d_gene: -; abundance: few; j_gene: TRBJ1-6; CDR3aa: CASSPAGGSSYNSPLHF; CDR3nt: TGTGCCAGCAGCCCCGCGGGGGGGAGCTCCTATAATTCACCCCTCCACTTT
v_gene: TRBV5-6; d_gene: TRBD1; abundance: -; j_gene: TRBJ1-1; CDR3aa: CASSLYTRDRHTEAFF; CDR3nt: TGTGCCAGCAGCCTTTACACGCGGGACAGACACACTGAAGCTTTCTTT
v_gene: TRBV5-6; d_gene: -; abundance: -; j_gene: TRBJ2-3; CDR3aa: CASSFGPSQATDTQYF; CDR3nt: TGTGCCAGCAGCTTTGGCCCTTCCCAGGCCACAGATACGCAGTATTTT
v_gene: TRBV5-1; d_gene: TRBD2; abundance: -; j_gene: TRBJ2-1; CDR3aa: CASSLGGLAGREQFF; CDR3nt: TGCGCCAGCAGCTTGGGCGGACTAGCGGGGCGGGAGCAGTTCTTC
v_gene: TRBV5-5; d_gene: -; abundance: -; j_gene: TRBJ1-4; CDR3aa: CASSHNRFGDEKLFF; CDR3nt: TGTGCCAGCAGCCACAACAGGTTTGGGGATGAAAAACTGTTTTTT
v_gene: TRBV15; d_gene: TRBD1; abundance: -; j_gene: TRBJ1-2; CDR3aa: CATSRDRDRGGYTF; CDR3nt: TGTGCCACCAGCAGAGACCGGGACAGGGGTGGCTACACCTTC
v_gene: TRBV19; d_gene: -; abundance: -; j_gene: TRBJ2-1; CDR3aa: CASSIDGGRSSYNEQFF; CDR3nt: TGTGCCAGTAGTATAGATGGGGGGAGATCTTCCTACAATGAGCAGTTCTTC
v_gene: TRBV7-9; d_gene: TRBD1; abundance: -; j_gene: TRBJ2-2; CDR3aa: CASSLGDRGPTGELFF; CDR3nt: TGTGCCAGCAGCTTAGGGGACAGGGGGCCCACCGGGGAGCTGTTTTTT
v_gene: TRBV24-1; d_gene: -; abundance: once; j_gene: TRBJ2-1; CDR3aa: CATSDLTRSNEQFF; CDR3nt: TGTGCCACCAGTGATTTGACTAGAAGCAATGAGCAGTTCTTC
v_gene: TRBV5-1; d_gene: -; abundance: -; j_gene: TRBJ1-6; CDR3aa: CASSPMGATEESPLHF; CDR3nt: TGCGCCAGCAGCCCCATGGGGGCAACAGAAGAGTCACCCCTCCACTTT
v_gene: TRBV6-5; d_gene: TRBD2; abundance: -; j_gene: TRBJ2-3; CDR3aa: CASSPTSGSLDTQYF; CDR3nt: TGTGCCAGCAGTCCGACTAGCGGGAGTCTCGATACGCAGTATTTT
v_gene: TRBV28; d_gene: TRBD1; abundance: once; j_gene: TRBJ2-2; CDR3aa: CASSFLTGANTGELFF; CDR3nt: TGTGCCAGCAGTTTCCTGACAGGGGCGAACACCGGGGAGCTGTTTTTT
v_gene: TRBV3-1/TRBV3-2; d_gene: TRBD1; abundance: once; j_gene: TRBJ2-7; CDR3aa: CASSQETGGPSEQYF; CDR3nt: TGTGCCAGCAGCCAAGAGACAGGGGGCCCGTCCGAGCAGTACTTC
v_gene: TRBV4-1; d_gene: -; abundance: -; j_gene: TRBJ2-2; CDR3aa: CASSTPPRLPNTGELFF; CDR3nt: TGCGCCAGCAGCACCCCCCCACGACTACCGAACACCGGGGAGCTGTTTTTT
v_gene: TRBV21-1; d_gene: -; abundance: -; j_gene: TRBJ2-1; CDR3aa: CASSKEEAGRYNEQFF; CDR3nt: TGTGCCAGCAGCAAAGAGGAGGCAGGTCGGTACAATGAGCAGTTCTTC
v_gene: TRBV28; d_gene: TRBD2; abundance: -; j_gene: TRBJ2-2; CDR3aa: CAGHSGSRNTGELFF; CDR3nt: TGTGCCGGACATAGCGGGAGCCGGAACACCGGGGAGCTGTTTTTT
v_gene: TRBV18; d_gene: -; abundance: -; j_gene: TRBJ2-3; CDR3aa: CASSAGTHTDTQYF; CDR3nt: TGTGCCAGCTCAGCAGGGACTCACACAGATACGCAGTATTTT
v_gene: TRBV27; d_gene: -; abundance: -; j_gene: TRBJ2-1; CDR3aa: CASRRPGVAYEQFF; CDR3nt: TGTGCCAGCAGACGACCGGGAGTAGCATATGAGCAGTTCTTC
v_gene: TRBV5-1; d_gene: TRBD1; abundance: -; j_gene: TRBJ1-2; CDR3aa: CASSDGTGVNYGYTF; CDR3nt: TGCGCCAGCAGCGATGGGACAGGGGTTAACTATGGCTACACCTTC
v_gene: TRBV10-3; d_gene: TRBD1; abundance: -; j_gene: TRBJ1-5; CDR3aa: CAISESAGGGSNQPQHF; CDR3nt: TGTGCCATCAGTGAGTCCGCAGGGGGCGGGAGCAATCAGCCCCAGCATTTT
v_gene: TRBV25-1; d_gene: -; abundance: -; j_gene: TRBJ1-2; CDR3aa: CASSAGGRGYTF; CDR3nt: TGTGCCAGCAGTGCGGGGGGCCGGGGCTACACCTTC
v_gene: TRBV18; d_gene: -; abundance: -; j_gene: TRBJ1-1; CDR3aa: CASSPSRQDTEAFF; CDR3nt: TGTGCCAGCTCACCCTCGAGACAGGACACTGAAGCTTTCTTT
v_gene: TRBV18; d_gene: TRBD2; abundance: medium-sized; j_gene: TRBJ2-1; CDR3aa: CASSPPASGSKDEQFF; CDR3nt: TGTGCCAGCTCACCCCCGGCTAGCGGGAGTAAGGATGAGCAGTTCTTC
v_gene: TRBV3-1/TRBV3-2; d_gene: TRBD2; abundance: -; j_gene: TRBJ2-5; CDR3aa: CASSHRTSGTGTSGSRETQYF; CDR3nt: TGTGCCAGCAGCCATCGAACCTCCGGGACAGGGACTAGCGGGAGCAGAGAGACCCAGTACTTC
v_gene: TRBV3-1/TRBV3-2; d_gene: -; abundance: -; j_gene: TRBJ2-1; CDR3aa: CASSRLQLGNEQFF; CDR3nt: TGTGCCAGCAGCCGCCTACAGCTTGGCAATGAGCAGTTCTTC
v_gene: TRBV5-6; d_gene: -; abundance: -; j_gene: TRBJ1-1; CDR3aa: CASSFDPGSEAFF; CDR3nt: TGTGCCAGCAGCTTCGACCCGGGGAGTGAAGCTTTCTTT
v_gene: TRBV5-1; d_gene: TRBD2; abundance: -; j_gene: TRBJ2-1; CDR3aa: CASSLVPSARGRRNEQFF; CDR3nt: TGCGCCAGCAGCTTGGTCCCTAGCGCCCGCGGGAGAAGGAATGAGCAGTTCTTC
v_gene: TRBV5-1; d_gene: TRBD2; abundance: few; j_gene: TRBJ2-3; CDR3aa: CASSRAGEADTQYF; CDR3nt: TGCGCCAGCAGCCGGGCGGGAGAAGCGGATACGCAGTATTTT
v_gene: TRBV25-1; d_gene: TRBD1; abundance: -; j_gene: TRBJ2-7; CDR3aa: CASSGYSGTGTYEQYF; CDR3nt: TGTGCCAGCAGTGGCTACTCCGGGACAGGAACCTACGAGCAGTACTTC
v_gene: TRBV6-6; d_gene: TRBD1; abundance: -; j_gene: TRBJ1-5; CDR3aa: CASSQPGDRGLNQPQHF; CDR3nt: TGTGCCAGCAGTCAACCTGGGGACAGGGGTCTCAATCAGCCCCAGCATTTT
v_gene: TRBV7-9; d_gene: TRBD2; abundance: -; j_gene: TRBJ2-7; CDR3aa: CASSLIVVGTSGYEQYF; CDR3nt: TGTGCCAGCAGCTTAATTGTCGTTGGGACTAGCGGGTACGAGCAGTACTTC
v_gene: TRBV2; d_gene: TRBD1; abundance: -; j_gene: TRBJ1-2; CDR3aa: CASRSGTGGYGYTF; CDR3nt: TGTGCCAGCAGGAGTGGGACAGGGGGCTATGGCTACACCTTC
v_gene: TRBV5-4; d_gene: -; abundance: -; j_gene: TRBJ1-2; CDR3aa: CASSLSLIQGGGYTF; CDR3nt: TGTGCCAGCAGCTTGAGTCTTATCCAGGGCGGAGGCTACACCTTC
v_gene: TRBV3-1/TRBV3-2; d_gene: -; abundance: -; j_gene: TRBJ1-1; CDR3aa: CASSQVLGGTEAFF; CDR3nt: TGTGCCAGCAGCCAAGTACTGGGAGGGACTGAAGCTTTCTTT
v_gene: TRBV27; d_gene: -; abundance: -; j_gene: TRBJ2-1; CDR3aa: CASSFGGSEQFF; CDR3nt: TGTGCCAGCAGTTTTGGTGGTAGTGAGCAGTTCTTC
v_gene: TRBV13; d_gene: TRBD2; abundance: -; j_gene: TRBJ2-1; CDR3aa: CASSLPGLASDEQFF; CDR3nt: TGTGCCAGCAGTCTCCCTGGACTAGCTTCCGATGAGCAGTTCTTC
v_gene: TRBV6-6; d_gene: TRBD1; abundance: few; j_gene: TRBJ1-2; CDR3aa: CASSRPRDRDGYTF; CDR3nt: TGTGCCAGCAGTCGACCCCGGGACAGAGACGGCTACACCTTC
v_gene: TRBV27; d_gene: TRBD2; abundance: -; j_gene: TRBJ2-3; CDR3aa: CASSLTGTSEPQYF; CDR3nt: TGTGCCAGCAGTTTGACCGGGACTAGCGAACCGCAGTATTTT